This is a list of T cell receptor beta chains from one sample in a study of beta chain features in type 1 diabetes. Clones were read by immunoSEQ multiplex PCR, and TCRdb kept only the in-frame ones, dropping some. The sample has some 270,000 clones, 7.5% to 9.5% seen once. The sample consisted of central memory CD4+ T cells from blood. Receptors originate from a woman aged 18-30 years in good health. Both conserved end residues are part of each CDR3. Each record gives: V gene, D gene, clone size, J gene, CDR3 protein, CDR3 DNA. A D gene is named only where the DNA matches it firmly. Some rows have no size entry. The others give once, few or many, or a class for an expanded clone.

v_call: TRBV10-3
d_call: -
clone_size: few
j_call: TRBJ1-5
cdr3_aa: CAVTPAPNQPQHF
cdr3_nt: TGTGCCGTAACCCCGGCCCCGAATCAGCCCCAGCATTTT

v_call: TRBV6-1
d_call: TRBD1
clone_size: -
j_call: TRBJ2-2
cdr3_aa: CASGRDRNTGELFF
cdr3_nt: TGTGCCAGTGGCCGGGACAGGAACACCGGGGAGCTGTTTTTT

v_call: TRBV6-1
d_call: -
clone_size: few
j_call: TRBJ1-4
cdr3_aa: CASSVNRDLYEKLFF
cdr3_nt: TGTGCCAGCAGTGTAAACAGGGACCTTTATGAAAAACTGTTTTTT

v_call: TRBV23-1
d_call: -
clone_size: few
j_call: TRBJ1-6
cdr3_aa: CASRTPLGGRCSYNSPLHF
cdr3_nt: TGCGCCAGCAGAACTCCATTGGGAGGGAGGTGCTCCTATAATTCACCCCTCCACTTT

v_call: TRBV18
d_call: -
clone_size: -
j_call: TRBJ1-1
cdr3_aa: CASSLQPRNTEAFF
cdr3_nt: TGTGCCAGCTCGCTACAGCCCAGGAACACTGAAGCTTTCTTT

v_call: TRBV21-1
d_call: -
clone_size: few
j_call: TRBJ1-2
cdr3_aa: CASSNSRDRGYTF
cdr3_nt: TGTGCCAGCAGCAATTCTCGTGACCGCGGCTACACCTTC

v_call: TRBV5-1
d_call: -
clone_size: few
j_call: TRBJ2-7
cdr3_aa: CASYQDEYEQYF
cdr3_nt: TGCGCCAGCTACCAAGACGAATACGAGCAGTACTTC

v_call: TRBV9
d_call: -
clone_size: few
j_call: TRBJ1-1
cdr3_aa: CASSVGGLPEAFF
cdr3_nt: TGTGCCAGCAGCGTGGGGGGACTTCCAGAAGCTTTCTTT

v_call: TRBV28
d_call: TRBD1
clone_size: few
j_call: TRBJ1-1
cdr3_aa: CASSSARGSSWTEAFF
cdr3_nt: TGTGCCAGCAGTTCAGCCAGGGGGAGCAGTTGGACTGAAGCTTTCTTT

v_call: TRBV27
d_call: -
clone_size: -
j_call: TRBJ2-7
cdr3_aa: CASSLATGRTYEQYF
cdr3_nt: TGTGCCAGCAGCCTTGCAACAGGCCGTACCTACGAGCAGTACTTC

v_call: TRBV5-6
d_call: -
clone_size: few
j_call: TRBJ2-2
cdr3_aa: CASSSPRDTGELFF
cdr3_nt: TGTGCCAGCAGCTCACCCCGGGACACCGGGGAGCTGTTTTTT

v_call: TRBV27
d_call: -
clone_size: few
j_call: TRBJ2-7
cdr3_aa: CASSPWGRDRSSYEQYF
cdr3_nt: TGTGCCAGCAGTCCTTGGGGTCGTGACAGGAGCTCCTACGAGCAGTACTTC

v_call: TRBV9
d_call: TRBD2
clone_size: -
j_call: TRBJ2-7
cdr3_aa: CASGQTSWGYEQYF
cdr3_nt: TGTGCCAGCGGCCAGACTAGCTGGGGCTACGAGCAGTACTTC

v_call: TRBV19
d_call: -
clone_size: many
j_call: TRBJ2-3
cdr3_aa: CAGRTAGTDTQYF
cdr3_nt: TGTGCCGGCAGGACAGCCGGCACAGATACGCAGTATTTT

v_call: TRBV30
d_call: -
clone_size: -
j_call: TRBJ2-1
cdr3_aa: CAWSVQVNNEQFF
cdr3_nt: TGTGCCTGGAGTGTACAAGTCAACAATGAGCAGTTCTTC

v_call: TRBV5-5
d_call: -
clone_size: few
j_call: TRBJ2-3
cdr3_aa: CASSLRGDRSTDTQYF
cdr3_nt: TGTGCCAGCAGCTTAAGAGGGGACCGAAGCACAGATACGCAGTATTTT

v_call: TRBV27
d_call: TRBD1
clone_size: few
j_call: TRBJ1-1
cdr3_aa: CASRAWDRENTEAFF
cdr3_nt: TGTGCCAGCAGGGCATGGGACAGGGAGAACACTGAAGCTTTCTTT

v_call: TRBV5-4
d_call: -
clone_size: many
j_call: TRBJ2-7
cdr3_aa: CASSRRFTYEQYF
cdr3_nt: TGTGCCAGTTCTCGGCGCTTCACCTACGAGCAGTACTTC

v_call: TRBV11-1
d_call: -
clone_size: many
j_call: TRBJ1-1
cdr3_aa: CASSTPNVATEAFF
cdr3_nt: TGTGCCAGCAGCACCCCGAACGTGGCCACTGAAGCTTTCTTT

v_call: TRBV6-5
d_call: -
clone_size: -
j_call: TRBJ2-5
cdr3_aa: CASSWPKETQYF
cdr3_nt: TGTGCCAGCAGTTGGCCAAAAGAGACCCAGTACTTC

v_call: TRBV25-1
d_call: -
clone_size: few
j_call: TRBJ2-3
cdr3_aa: CASSELQASTDTQYF
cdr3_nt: TGTGCCAGCAGTGAGTTACAGGCTAGCACAGATACGCAGTATTTT

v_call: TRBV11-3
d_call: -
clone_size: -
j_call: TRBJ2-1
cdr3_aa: CASSSRGWDNEQFF
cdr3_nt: TGTGCCAGCAGCTCCCGGGGTTGGGACAATGAGCAGTTCTTC